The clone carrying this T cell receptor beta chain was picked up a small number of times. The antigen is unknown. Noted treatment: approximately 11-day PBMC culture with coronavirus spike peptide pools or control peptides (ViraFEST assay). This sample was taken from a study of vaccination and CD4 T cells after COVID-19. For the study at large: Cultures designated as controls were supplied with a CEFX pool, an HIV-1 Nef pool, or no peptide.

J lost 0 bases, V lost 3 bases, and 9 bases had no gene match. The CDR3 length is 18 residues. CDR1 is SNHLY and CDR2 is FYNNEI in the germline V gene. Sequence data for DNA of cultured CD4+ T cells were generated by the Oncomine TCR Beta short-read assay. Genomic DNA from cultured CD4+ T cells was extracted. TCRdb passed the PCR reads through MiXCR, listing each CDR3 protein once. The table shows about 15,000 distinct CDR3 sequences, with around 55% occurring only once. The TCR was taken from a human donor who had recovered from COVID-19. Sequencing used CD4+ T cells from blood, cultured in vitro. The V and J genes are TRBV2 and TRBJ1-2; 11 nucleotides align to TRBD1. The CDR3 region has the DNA TGTGCCAGCAGTGAGTCCGGACAGGGGGCAGTTTCTAACTATGGCTACACCTTC. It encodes CASSESGQGAVSNYGYTF. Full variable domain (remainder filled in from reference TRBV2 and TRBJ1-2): EPEVTQTPSHQVTQMGQEVILRCVPISNHLYFYWYRQILGQKVEFLVSFYNNEISEKSEIFDDQFSVERPDGSNFTLKIRSTKLEDSAMYFCASSESGQGAVSNYGYTFGSGTRLTVV.